Listed here are 2 T cell receptor beta chains from one sample, sequenced in a study of blood T cell repertoires in COVID-19. Generated by immunoSEQ multiplex PCR, the TCRdb table keeps only in-frame clones and is missing some. Here the sample spans 150,000 to 200,000 clones, roughly four fifths being singletons. The sequenced sample was peripheral blood. All receptors derive from a woman older than 75 with acute or convalescent COVID-19.

The rearrangement joins TRBV5-1 to TRBJ2-3, with 7 bases that match TRBD2. The CDR3 totals 19 residues. Per the germline V gene, CDR1 is SGHRS and CDR2 is YFSETQ. The junction had 19 bases not matched to a gene; V was cut back by 4 bases and J by 2 bases. The CDR3 region is CASSLGLGAGRKTTDTQYF. The DNA for the CDR3 is TGCGCCAGCAGCCTCGGACTTGGGGCCGGGAGGAAGACCACAGATACGCAGTATTTT.

The rearrangement uses TRBV9 and TRBJ2-7, with D hard to call. Per the germline V gene, CDR1 is SGDLS and CDR2 is YYNGEE. The CDR3 totals 15 residues. Trimming took 0 bases from V and 0 from J, leaving 10 bases between them. Here the CDR3 reads CASSVAPGASYEQYF. CDR3 nucleotide sequence: TGTGCCAGCAGCGTAGCGCCAGGCGCCTCCTACGAGCAGTACTTC.